Below, 20 T cell receptor beta chains from the same sample are listed, as sequenced in a study of blood T cell repertoires in COVID-19. This table comes from immunoSEQ multiplex PCR, and its TCRdb copy is limited to in-frame clones, with some not included. In the table there are about 190,000 clones, 80% to 85% of which are singletons. The sample consisted of peripheral blood. The receptors here all came from a human donor in a cohort sampled during active COVID-19.

The rearrangement joins TRBV3-1 (or the pseudogene TRBV3-2) to TRBJ2-1; 12 bases line up with TRBD1. CDR3 length: 15 amino acids. The germline CDR1 and CDR2 sequences are LGHDT and YNNKEL (reference sequence). V lost 6 bases to trimming and J lost 8 bases; unmatched junction nucleotides: 8. Here the CDR3 DNA reads TGTGCCAGCAGGTTTGGGGACAGGGGGCATGATGAGCAGTTCTTC. It is translated as CASRFGDRGHDEQFF.

V gene TRBV11-2 combines with J gene TRBJ2-7, with 7 bases identical to TRBD2. CDR3 length equals 15 residues. V was pared by 0 bases and J by 4 bases, with 6 bases of the junction left unmatched. The V gene's germline CDR1 is SGHAT and CDR2 FQNNGV. The CDR3 bases are TGTGCCAGCAGCTTAGATCGAGCGGGAAGGTACGAGCAGTACTTC. Protein sequence: CASSLDRAGRYEQYF.

The J gene is TRBJ1-1, the V gene TRBV28; 9 bases line up with TRBD1. After removal of 8 bases from V and 1 base from J, the junction contained 8 bases not matched to a gene. The CDR3 length is 15 residues. CDR1 is MDHEN and CDR2 is SYDVKM in the germline V gene. The CDR3 nucleotides read TGTGCCAGCTGGGAGACAGGGGGGAGGAACACTGAAGCTTTCTTT. Residues: CASWETGGRNTEAFF.

This clone came up once. The chain combines TRBV3-1 (or the pseudogene TRBV3-2) with TRBJ1-1, with unresolved D. The ends were cut back, 1 base at V and 11 bases at J, with 8 bases in the middle. CDR3 length equals 11 residues. Germline-derived CDR1 and CDR2 are LGHDT and YNNKEL (reference sequence). This CDR3 reads CASSQGAGAFF. The CDR3 DNA is TGTGCCAGCAGCCAAGGGGCGGGTGCTTTCTTT.

This CDR3 is CASSQDRPAYSYEQYF. CDR3 sequence (DNA): TGCGCCAGCAGCCAAGACAGGCCCGCTTACTCCTACGAGCAGTACTTC. The chain uses TRBV5-1 and TRBJ2-7, with D perhaps matching TRBD1 (6 bases). Trimming shortened V by 4 bases and J by 0 bases, and 17 bases separated the two germline ends. In germline, CDR1 is SGHRS, CDR2 YFSETQ. The CDR3 totals 16 residues.

Only one count was recorded for this clone. The V call is TRBV7-2, the J call TRBJ1-2, with 7 bases fitting TRBD1. Germline-derived CDR1 and CDR2 are SGHTA and FQGNSA. The CDR3 is 15 residues long. After removal of 1 base from V and 1 base from J, the junction contained 3 bases not matched to a gene. The DNA of the CDR3 is TGTGCCAGCAGCTTAGTGGGGACAGTTAACTATGGCTACACCTTC. Its translation is CASSLVGTVNYGYTF.

The chain carries TRBV7-2 and TRBJ1-1; a weak D match, TRBD1 (5 bases). The CDR3 contains 17 residues. CDR1 and CDR2 from the germline V gene are SGHTA and FQGNSA. With 1 base removed from V and 0 bases from J, the gap between germline ends came to 15 bases. The CDR3 protein is CASSLDPRQYVNTEAFF. The CDR3 nucleotides are TGTGCCAGCAGCTTAGACCCAAGACAGTACGTGAACACTGAAGCTTTCTTT.

The chain combines TRBV28 with TRBJ2-3; 8 bases are a match to TRBD1. The CDR3 is 15 residues long. The V segment lost 5 bases and the J segment 3 bases; nucleotides outside the gene matches: 7. In germline, CDR1 is MDHEN, CDR2 SYDVKM. The CDR3 region has the DNA TGTGCCAGCAGTCTGCGACAGGGGATAACAGATACGCAGTATTTT. It is translated as CASSLRQGITDTQYF.

The chain employs TRBV20-1 and TRBJ2-1; TRBD1 matches 7 bases. The CDR3 is 14 residues long. J was trimmed by 2 bases and V by 3 bases; bases with no gene match: 4. Germline V gene sequence: CDR1 DFQATT, CDR2 SNEGSKA (reference sequence). The CDR3 reads CSASSGGTYNEQFF. In nucleotides, the CDR3 is TGCAGTGCTAGTTCAGGGGGTACCTACAATGAGCAGTTCTTC.

The count of this clone is one. The V and J genes are TRBV6-5 and TRBJ2-1, with D possibly TRBD2 on 7 matching bases. The V and J ends lost 6 bases and 7 bases respectively, with 16 bases between them. Germline CDR1 MNHEY, CDR2 SVGAGI. This CDR3 contains 14 residues. CDR3: CASRRDYTGNEQFF. The DNA for the CDR3 is TGTGCCAGCAGAAGGGACTACACAGGGAATGAGCAGTTCTTC.

This clone has more than one count but fewer than ten. The chain employs TRBV28 and TRBJ2-3; TRBD2 might be the D (6 bases). V was shortened by 2 bases and J by 10 bases, with 19 bases between the two germline ends. CDR3 length: 15 residues. Germline-derived CDR1 and CDR2 are MDHEN and SYDVKM. CDR3 residues: CASSLRAGPTAPQYF. The CDR3 nucleotides are TGTGCCAGCAGTTTAAGGGCGGGGCCCACCGCACCGCAGTATTTT.

The V and J genes are TRBV29-1 and TRBJ2-1, with 7 positions matching TRBD1. V was clipped by 7 bases and J by 4 bases; unmatched bases: 7. The length of the CDR3 is 13 residues. Germline V gene data show CDR1 as SQVTM and CDR2 as ANQGSEA. CDR3 DNA: TGCAGCGCTGAGGGACAGTTGTACAATGAGCAGTTCTTC. The encoded protein is CSAEGQLYNEQFF.

The chain uses TRBV5-4 and TRBJ2-7; the D is unclear. Germline V CDR1 and CDR2: SGHNT, YYREEE (reference sequence). The length of the CDR3 is 12 residues. Trimming left V 2 bases short and J 6 bases short, with 9 bases between. CDR3 residues: CASSFSTAEQYV. As DNA, the CDR3 is TGTGCCAGCAGCTTCTCAACAGCCGAGCAGTACGTC.

The chain joins TRBV24-1 to TRBJ2-3; D possibly corresponds to TRBD1 (5 bases). The germline CDR1 and CDR2 sequences are KGHDR and SFDVKD. The CDR3 consists of 12 residues. With 9 bases removed from V and 4 bases from J, the gap between germline ends came to 10 bases. In nucleotides, the CDR3 is TGTGCCACCCAGGGTCGACCAGATACGCAGTATTTT. This gives the protein CATQGRPDTQYF.

The V gene is TRBV28, the J gene TRBJ2-7, with D uncertain. The V gene's germline CDR1 is MDHEN and CDR2 SYDVKM. The CDR3 is made up of 14 amino acids. V was trimmed by 8 bases and J by 2 bases, leaving 16 bases between them. The CDR3 DNA reads TGTGCCAGCTCCTCCGAGGAGACGACCTACGAGCAGTACTTC. It specifies CASSSEETTYEQYF.

The CDR3 reads CATSDQGSTDTQYF. The CDR3 DNA sequence: TGTGCCACCAGTGACCAGGGGAGCACAGATACGCAGTATTTT. The chain couples TRBV24-1 to TRBJ2-3; maybe TRBD1 (6 bases). Deletions cut 4 bases from V and 0 bases from J, with 7 bases between. Germline CDR1 is KGHDR and CDR2 is SFDVKD. The CDR3 sequence is 14 residues long.

The chain uses TRBV6-6 and TRBJ2-5; possible D gene TRBD1, 5 bases. The CDR3 covers 13 residues. V was pared by 11 bases and J by 1 base, with 14 bases between. The germline gives CDR1 MNHNY, CDR2 SVGAGI (reference sequence). CDR3 coding DNA: TGTGCCGCCCAGACAGCAGTCCAAGAGACCCAGTACTTC. It specifies CAAQTAVQETQYF.

The rearrangement joins TRBV27 to TRBJ1-6, with TRBD1 as a possible D gene (6 bases). This CDR3 has 15 amino acids. The ends were cut back, 5 bases at V and 7 bases at J, with 15 bases in the middle. From germline, CDR1 is MNHEY and CDR2 SMNVEV (reference sequence). In DNA, the CDR3 is TGTGCCAGCAGTACCCACACAGGGAGAAATTCACCCCTCCACTTT. It yields the protein CASSTHTGRNSPLHF.

V usage is TRBV2 and J usage is TRBJ1-2; no reliable D call. The CDR3 spans 13 residues. The ends were cut back, 8 bases at V and 4 bases at J, with 14 bases in the middle. The germline V gene encodes CDR1 SNHLY and CDR2 FYNNEI. The chain's CDR3 is CASSQQPIYGYTF. In nucleotides, the CDR3 is TGTGCCAGCTCGCAACAGCCGATCTATGGCTACACCTTC.

The gene calls are TRBV4-2 and TRBJ2-1, with TRBD2 identical over 7 bases. The germline V gene encodes CDR1 LGHNA and CDR2 YNFKEQ. Trimming cost V 1 base and J 7 bases; bases outside gene matches: 10. CDR3 length: 16 amino acids. As DNA, the CDR3 is TGTGCCAGCAGCCAAGGGTGGGGCGGGAGCTGGAATGAGCAGTTCTTC. As protein: CASSQGWGGSWNEQFF.